Below, 28 T cell receptor beta chains from the same sample are listed, as sequenced in a study of T cells in tuberculosis. Repertoires were generated with immunoSEQ multiplex PCR, while TCRdb's copy carries only in-frame clones and drops some. The data show tens of thousands of clones, about 85% seen once. As for time point: new active TB diagnosis, blood taken before or within 7 days of starting treatment. The source was PBMCs, collected at tuberculosis diagnosis. Receptor source: an adult with tuberculosis.

This clone was found a few times. The chain carries TRBV7-2 and TRBJ1-2, with D unclear. Trimming cost V 3 bases and J 4 bases, with 9 bases left between them. This CDR3 is built from 13 residues. Per the germline V gene, CDR1 is SGHTA and CDR2 is FQGNSA. The CDR3 protein is CASSFRGGYGYTF. The CDR3, as DNA: TGTGCCAGCAGCTTTCGGGGAGGCTATGGCTACACCTTC. The whole variable domain, remainder taken from reference TRBV7-2 and TRBJ1-2, is GAGVSQSPSNKVTEKGKDVELRCDPISGHTALYWYRQSLGQGLEFLIYFQGNSAPDKSGLPSDRFSAERTGGSVSTLTIQRTQQEDSAVYLCASSFRGGYGYTFGSGTRLTVV.

J is TRBJ1-1 and V is TRBV10-3; 9 positions agree with TRBD1. Trimming took 1 base from V and 4 from J; bases not matched to a gene: 1. The germline V gene has CDR1 ENHRY and CDR2 SYGVKD. The CDR3 has 14 residues. CDR3: CAISELQGATEAFF. CDR3 bases: TGTGCCATCAGTGAGTTACAGGGGGCCACTGAAGCTTTCTTT.

J is TRBJ2-5 and V is TRBV19; 11 nucleotides align to TRBD1. The CDR3 runs 14 residues. Germline CDR1 reads LNHDA; CDR2 reads SQIVND (reference sequence). J was trimmed by 4 bases and V by 6 bases; bases with no gene match: 4. CDR3 sequence reads: CASRRGTGGETQYF. The CDR3 DNA reads TGTGCCAGTAGAAGAGGGACAGGGGGAGAGACCCAGTACTTC.

The chain combines TRBV11-3 with TRBJ2-3; possible D gene TRBD1, 5 bases. This CDR3 contains 14 residues. Trimming stripped 5 bases from V and 1 base from J, with 10 bases between. CDR1 is SGHNT, CDR2 YENEEA, per germline. DNA for the CDR3: TGTGCCAGCAGCCCAACCAGGGGCACAGATACGCAGTATTTT. Protein sequence: CASSPTRGTDTQYF.

J is TRBJ2-6 and V is TRBV7-2; unclear D gene. Germline V lookup: CDR1 SGHTA, CDR2 FQGNSA. This CDR3 comprises 14 residues. The V and J ends lost 6 bases and 1 base respectively, with 7 bases between them. Written as DNA, the CDR3 is TGTGCCAGCAGTTGGAGTTCTGGGGCCAACGTCCTGACTTTC. This sequence encodes CASSWSSGANVLTF.

The chain has TRBV4-3 and TRBJ1-3; no clear D. Trimming took 0 bases from V and 0 from J, leaving 6 bases between them. This CDR3 is 15 amino acids long. Germline V gives CDR1 LGHNA, CDR2 YSLEER. Here the CDR3 DNA reads TGCGCCAGCAGCCAAGATTATATCTCTGGAAACACCATATATTTT. It translates to CASSQDYISGNTIYF.

This clone was counted a few times. The chain uses TRBV11-2 and TRBJ1-3; D remains unclear. The V and J ends lost 5 bases and 6 bases respectively, with 11 bases between them. Germline V gives CDR1 SGHAT, CDR2 FQNNGV. This CDR3 has 13 amino acids. The CDR3 DNA reads as TGTGCCAGCAGCCCGATTCGAGAAAACACCATATATTTT. This sequence encodes CASSPIRENTIYF.

This rearrangement joins TRBV4-2 to TRBJ2-1; TRBD2 aligns across 12 bases. J gave up 8 bases and V 1 base, and 3 bases lay outside the gene matches. Germline V lookup: CDR1 LGHNA, CDR2 YNFKEQ. The CDR3 runs to 15 residues. CDR3 sequence reads: CASSQASGRADEQFF. In DNA, the CDR3 is TGTGCCAGCAGCCAAGCTAGCGGGAGGGCCGATGAGCAGTTCTTC.

In DNA form, the CDR3 reads TGTGCCAGCAGCTCCCGGCCGGGCTCTGGGGCCAACGTCCTGACTTTC. This codes for CASSSRPGSGANVLTF. The chain links TRBV7-3 to TRBJ2-6; D remains ambiguous. From germline, CDR1 is SGHTA and CDR2 FQGTGA. The CDR3 covers 16 residues. V gave up 4 bases and J gave up 0 bases, with 10 bases separating them.

This clone was detected only once. The chain uses TRBV6-6 and TRBJ2-3; 10 bases are shared with TRBD2. The V segment lost 2 bases and the J segment 4 bases; nucleotides outside the gene matches: 6. CDR3 length: 16 amino acids. In germline, CDR1 is MNHNY, CDR2 SVGAGI (reference sequence). The CDR3 nucleotides are TGTGCCAGCAGTTACAGTAGCGGGGGGTCGGCAGATACGCAGTATTTT. Protein sequence: CASSYSSGGSADTQYF.

The V call is TRBV19, the J call TRBJ2-7, with TRBD1 matching over 9 bases. The junction had 8 bases not matched to a gene; V was cut back by 5 bases and J by 3 bases. CDR1 is LNHDA and CDR2 is SQIVND in the germline V gene (reference sequence). The CDR3 loop spans 15 amino acids. The CDR3 loop is CASSWGQGSGYEQYF. The CDR3 coding sequence is TGTGCCAGTAGTTGGGGACAGGGATCTGGCTACGAGCAGTACTTC.

The V call is TRBV2, the J call TRBJ2-3; a possible D gene is TRBD2 (6 bases). There are 18 residues in the CDR3. V lost 7 bases and J lost 3, with 26 bases in between. Germline V gives CDR1 SNHLY, CDR2 FYNNEI. CDR3 sequence reads: CASNPGHRLVQRTDTQYF. The CDR3 DNA sequence: TGTGCCAGCAACCCCGGCCATAGACTAGTTCAGAGGACAGATACGCAGTATTTT.

The rearrangement links TRBV18 to TRBJ1-4; tentatively, D is TRBD1 (6 bases). The CDR3 has 17 residues. The germline V gene encodes CDR1 KGHSH and CDR2 LQKENI. The ends were cut back, 3 bases at V and 1 base at J, with 15 bases in the middle. DNA for the CDR3: TGTGCCAGCTCACCGGTGACAGGATGGGGAACTAATGAAAAACTGTTTTTT. Its protein product is CASSPVTGWGTNEKLFF.

The chain couples TRBV4-2 to TRBJ2-4; a possible D gene is TRBD2 (6 bases). The CDR3 is 19 amino acids. Germline V gene data show CDR1 as LGHNA and CDR2 as YNFKEQ. V lost 0 bases, J lost 2 bases, and 20 bases lay in between. CDR3: CASSQDRAGGGHSKNIQYF. The CDR3 DNA sequence: TGTGCCAGCAGCCAAGATCGAGCGGGCGGAGGCCACTCCAAAAACATTCAGTACTTC.

The V and J genes are TRBV15 and TRBJ2-3; 10 bases line up with TRBD2. This CDR3 contains 14 residues. The germline gives CDR1 LNHNV, CDR2 YYDKDF (reference sequence). Trimming at V came to 6 bases and at J to 6 bases, leaving 6 bases not matched to a gene. Here the CDR3 DNA reads TGTGCCACCAGTCATTTAGCGGGGGGCGATACGCAGTATTTT. Translation gives CATSHLAGGDTQYF.

The chain uses TRBV2 and TRBJ2-3, with D maybe TRBD1 (5 bases). This CDR3 contains 15 residues. V gave up 5 bases and J gave up 3 bases, with 15 bases separating them. Germline lookup yields CDR1 SNHLY and CDR2 FYNNEI. The DNA of the CDR3 is TGTGCCAGCAGTAATGACGACGCAGGGACAGATACGCAGTATTTT. This gives the protein CASSNDDAGTDTQYF.

This clone was found once. The junction and the germline gene differ at one end; a read error may be behind it. The chain recombines TRBV30 with TRBJ1-1; D gene ambiguous. The germline V gene encodes CDR1 GTSNPN and CDR2 SVGIG (reference sequence). The length of the CDR3 is 9 residues. The CDR3 reads CAWGRGVYF. DNA of the CDR3: TGTGCCTGGGGGCGCGGGGTTTATTTT.

The chain carries TRBV7-9 and TRBJ2-7; TRBD2 agrees at 13 bases. Trimming at V came to 7 bases and at J to 4 bases, leaving 4 bases not matched to a gene. The CDR3 runs to 14 residues. Germline V gives CDR1 SEHNR, CDR2 FQNEAQ (reference sequence). As DNA, the CDR3 is TGTGCCAGCACCGGACTAGCGGGAGATTACGAGCAGTACTTC. Its translation is CASTGLAGDYEQYF.

This CDR3 is CAIYRGYGNQPQHF. The CDR3 DNA is TGTGCCATCTACAGGGGGTACGGCAATCAGCCCCAGCATTTT. This chain connects TRBV19 to TRBJ1-5, with 8 bases aligning to TRBD1. The CDR3 spans 14 residues. The junction had 7 bases not matched to a gene; V was cut back by 10 bases and J by 2 bases. Germline V gives CDR1 LNHDA, CDR2 SQIVND (reference sequence).

This rearrangement joins TRBV2 to TRBJ1-5, with 7 positions matching TRBD1. The V segment lost 8 bases and the J segment 2 bases; nucleotides outside the gene matches: 12. CDR1 is SNHLY, CDR2 FYNNEI, per germline. This CDR3 contains 16 residues. The CDR3 region has the DNA TGTGCCAGCGGACAGGTAGGGGTGGTGGGCAATCAGCCCCAGCATTTT. Translating gives CASGQVGVVGNQPQHF.

This rearrangement joins TRBV7-9 to TRBJ2-7, with 8 bases matching TRBD1. CDR1 is SEHNR, CDR2 FQNEAQ, per germline (reference sequence). The CDR3 runs to 12 residues. V dropped 4 bases and J dropped 7; count of bases not matched to a gene: 3. The CDR3 reads CASSYTGGEQYF. The CDR3 coding sequence is TGTGCCAGCAGCTATACAGGGGGGGAGCAGTACTTC.

The genes are TRBV19 and TRBJ1-1, with TRBD1 identical over 7 bases. V shed 3 bases and J 1 base; nucleotides not matched to a gene: 2. Germline V gene data show CDR1 as LNHDA and CDR2 as SQIVND (reference sequence). The CDR3 has 14 residues. The CDR3 is CASSIDRENTEAFF. The CDR3 DNA sequence: TGTGCCAGTAGTATTGACAGGGAGAACACTGAAGCTTTCTTT.

This clone was observed once. The chain is built from TRBV27 and TRBJ2-5; D is possibly TRBD2 (6 bases). The V and J ends lost 3 bases and 2 bases respectively, with 10 bases between them. Germline loops: CDR1 MNHEY, CDR2 SMNVEV (reference sequence). There are 14 residues in the CDR3. As DNA, the CDR3 is TGTGCCAGCAGTTTTATAGCGGCTCAAGAGACCCAGTACTTC. It encodes CASSFIAAQETQYF.

This rearrangement joins TRBV30 to TRBJ1-2; 7 bases match TRBD1. The V gene end was trimmed by 2 bases and the J gene end by 3 bases; junction bases not matched to a gene: 6. The CDR3 runs to 14 residues. The germline CDR1 and CDR2 sequences are GTSNPN and SVGIG (reference sequence). The CDR3 nucleotides read TGTGCCTGGAGTCCGACAGGGACTGACTATGGCTACACCTTC. Translating it yields CAWSPTGTDYGYTF.

V is TRBV30 and J is TRBJ2-5; TRBD1 matches at 8 bases. V dropped 0 bases and J dropped 4; count of bases not matched to a gene: 1. From germline, CDR1 is GTSNPN and CDR2 SVGIG (reference sequence). This CDR3 region has 13 residues. The CDR3 sequence: CAWSVDRGETQYF. CDR3 nucleotide sequence: TGTGCCTGGAGTGTCGACAGGGGAGAGACCCAGTACTTC.

The chain has TRBV28 and TRBJ1-1; 8 bases fit TRBD1. Losses at the gene ends were 1 base for V and 6 bases for J; bases not matched to a gene: 13. The CDR3 spans 17 residues. Germline V gene sequence: CDR1 MDHEN, CDR2 SYDVKM. In nucleotides, the CDR3 is TGTGCCAGCAGTTTATTTAGGAGTTGGACAGGGAAGGCTGAAGCTTTCTTT. Translation gives CASSLFRSWTGKAEAFF.

This clone was found a few times. V gene TRBV7-2 combines with J gene TRBJ2-2; TRBD1 is a possible D gene (5 bases). CDR1 is SGHTA, CDR2 FQGNSA, per germline. V lost 5 bases, J lost 0 bases, and 13 bases lay in between. This CDR3 region has 16 residues. CDR3 in DNA: TGTGCCAGCAGCCTACAACAGGTTTCGAACACCGGGGAGCTGTTTTTT. Translation: CASSLQQVSNTGELFF. Full variable domain (rest looked up from reference TRBV7-2 and TRBJ2-2): GAGVSQSPSNKVTEKGKDVELRCDPISGHTALYWYRQSLGQGLEFLIYFQGNSAPDKSGLPSDRFSAERTGGSVSTLTIQRTQQEDSAVYLCASSLQQVSNTGELFFGEGSRLTVL.

The J gene is TRBJ2-1, the V gene TRBV7-9; TRBD1 matches at 7 bases. There are 15 residues in the CDR3. Per germline, CDR1 SEHNR and CDR2 FQNEAQ (reference sequence). Germline trimming cut 5 bases from V and 0 bases from J; bases unmatched to any gene: 4. CDR3 region: CASSRRGSSYNEQFF. CDR3 sequence (DNA): TGTGCCAGCAGCCGCAGGGGGAGCTCCTACAATGAGCAGTTCTTC.